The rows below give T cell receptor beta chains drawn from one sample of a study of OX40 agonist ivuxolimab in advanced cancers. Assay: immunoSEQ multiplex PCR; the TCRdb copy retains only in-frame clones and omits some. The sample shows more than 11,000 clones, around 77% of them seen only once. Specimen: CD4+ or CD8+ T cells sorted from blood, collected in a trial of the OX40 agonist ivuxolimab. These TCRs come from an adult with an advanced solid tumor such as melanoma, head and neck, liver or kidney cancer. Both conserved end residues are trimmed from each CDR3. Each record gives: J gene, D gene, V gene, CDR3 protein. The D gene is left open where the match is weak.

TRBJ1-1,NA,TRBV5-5,ASSGKVWGVDTEAF
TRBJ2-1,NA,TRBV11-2,ASKTGSNEQF
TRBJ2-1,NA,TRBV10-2,ASSESRNEQF
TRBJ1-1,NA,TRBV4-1,ASSHLTGGVEAF
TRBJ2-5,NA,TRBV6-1,ASSFLGGQETQY
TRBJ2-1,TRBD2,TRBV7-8,ASSRGLAGGSNEQF
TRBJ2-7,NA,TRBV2,ASSSGLRYEQY
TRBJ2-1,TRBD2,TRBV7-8,ASSPYASGSYNEQF
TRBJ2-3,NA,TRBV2,ASRLVMASTDTQY
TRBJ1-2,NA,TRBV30,AHDRDYGYT
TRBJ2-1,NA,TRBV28,ASSPGYNEQF
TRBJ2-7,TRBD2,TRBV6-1,ASSVIGGSTYEQY
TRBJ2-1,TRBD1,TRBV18,ASSQPGQGNNEQF
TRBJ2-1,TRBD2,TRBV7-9,ASSPLGTGGEQF
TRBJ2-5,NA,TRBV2,ASSAGTVLQETQY
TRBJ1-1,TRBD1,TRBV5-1,ASSWDRTLNTEAF